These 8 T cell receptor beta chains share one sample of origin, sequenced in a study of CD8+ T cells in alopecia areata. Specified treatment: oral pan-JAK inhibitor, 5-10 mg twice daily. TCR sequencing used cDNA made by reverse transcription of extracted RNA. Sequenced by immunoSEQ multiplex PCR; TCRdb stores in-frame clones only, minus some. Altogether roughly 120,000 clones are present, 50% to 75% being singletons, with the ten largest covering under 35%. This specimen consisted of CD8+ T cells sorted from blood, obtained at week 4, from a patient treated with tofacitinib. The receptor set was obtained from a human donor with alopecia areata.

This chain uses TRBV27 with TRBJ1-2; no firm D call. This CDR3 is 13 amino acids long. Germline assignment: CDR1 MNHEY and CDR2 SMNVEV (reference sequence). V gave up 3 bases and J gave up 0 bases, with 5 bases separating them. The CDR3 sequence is CASSFGPNYGYTF. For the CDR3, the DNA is TGTGCCAGCAGTTTTGGGCCTAACTATGGCTACACCTTC.

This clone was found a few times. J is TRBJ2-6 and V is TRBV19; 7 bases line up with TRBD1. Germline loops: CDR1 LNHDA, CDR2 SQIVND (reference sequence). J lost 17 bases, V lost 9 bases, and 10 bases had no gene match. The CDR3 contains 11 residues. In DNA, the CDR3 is TGTGCCAGCCATTTCGGACAGGTCTTGACTTTC. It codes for CASHFGQVLTF.

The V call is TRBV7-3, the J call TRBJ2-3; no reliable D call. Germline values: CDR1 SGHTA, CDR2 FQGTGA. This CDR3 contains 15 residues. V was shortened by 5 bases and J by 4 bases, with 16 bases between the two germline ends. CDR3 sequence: CASSQEADGSDTQYF. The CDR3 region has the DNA TGTGCCAGCAGCCAAGAGGCGGACGGGTCAGATACGCAGTATTTT.

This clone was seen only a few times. The DNA of the CDR3 is TGTGCCTGGAGCTTGGGAGAGACCCAGTACTTC. Translation gives CAWSLGETQYF. V usage is TRBV30 and J usage is TRBJ2-5; D is unresolved. V dropped 3 bases and J dropped 4 bases, with 6 bases sitting between them. The CDR3 has 11 residues. CDR1 is GTSNPN and CDR2 is SVGIG in the germline V gene (reference sequence).

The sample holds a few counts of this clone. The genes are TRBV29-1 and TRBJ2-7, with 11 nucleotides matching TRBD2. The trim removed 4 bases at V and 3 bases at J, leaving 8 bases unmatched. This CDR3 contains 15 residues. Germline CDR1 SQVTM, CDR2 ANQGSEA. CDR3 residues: CSVVGLAASFYEQYF. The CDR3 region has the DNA TGCAGCGTTGTGGGACTAGCGGCATCGTTCTACGAGCAGTACTTC.

The CDR3 region is CASSQDGSSNQPQHF. The DNA for the CDR3 is TGTGCCAGCAGCCAGGACGGATCTAGCAATCAGCCCCAGCATTTT. The V call is TRBV7-9, the J call TRBJ1-5; unclear D gene. Trimming stripped 5 bases from V and 0 bases from J, with 11 bases between. The CDR3 is 15 residues long. Germline V gene data show CDR1 as SEHNR and CDR2 as FQNEAQ (reference sequence).

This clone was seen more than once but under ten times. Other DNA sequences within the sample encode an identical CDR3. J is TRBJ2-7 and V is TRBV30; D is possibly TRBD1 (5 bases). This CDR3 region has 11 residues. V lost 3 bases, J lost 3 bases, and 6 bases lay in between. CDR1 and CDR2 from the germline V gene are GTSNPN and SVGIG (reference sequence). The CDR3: CAWSDSYEQYF. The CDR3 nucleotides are TGTGCCTGGAGCGACAGCTACGAGCAGTACTTC. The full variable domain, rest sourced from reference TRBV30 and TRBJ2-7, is SQTIHQWPATLVQPVGSPLSLECTVEGTSNPNLYWYRQAAGRGLQLLFYSVGIGQISSEVPQNLSASRPQDRQFILSSKKLLLSDSGFYLCAWSDSYEQYFGPGTRLTVT.

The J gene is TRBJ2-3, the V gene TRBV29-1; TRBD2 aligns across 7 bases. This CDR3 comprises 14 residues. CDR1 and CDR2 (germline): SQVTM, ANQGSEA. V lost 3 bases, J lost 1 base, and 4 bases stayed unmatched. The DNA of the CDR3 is TGCAGCGTTGATACGAGCGGGGGCACAGATACGCAGTATTTT. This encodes CSVDTSGGTDTQYF.